The next 10 T cell receptor beta chains were all read from a single sample in a study of CD8 T cells in ankylosing spondylitis (dated by TCRdb to about 2017). The library was prepared using 5' RACE. Reads for this sample came from an Illumina HiSeq 2500. The raw public data were reprocessed by TCRdb itself: fastp quality trimming at Q25, MiXCR clonotype calling, in-frame beta chains only. Every distinct CDR3 protein forms one entry, paired with its most common genes and DNA. The sample yields 100,000 to 150,000 distinct CDR3 sequences; more than 15% were counted once. The biggest ten clones account for roughly a third of the sample. What these receptors recognize is not known. Points the paper makes about the study in general: Blood from ankylosing spondylitis patients appeared to be characterized by a TCR beta motif made up of seven or eight highly homologous amino acid variants.

Sequences were obtained from blood, either unsorted or a sorted T cell fraction (not recorded which). The receptors come from a male donor with ankylosing spondylitis.

The chain has TRBV20-1 and TRBJ2-2, with TRBD2 matching over 12 bases. V shed 6 bases and J 4 bases; nucleotides not matched to a gene: 6. The CDR3 spans 15 residues. Per germline, CDR1 DFQATT and CDR2 SNEGSKA (reference sequence). The CDR3 DNA reads TGCAGTGCGACTAGCGGGAGCGAGAGCACCGGGGAGCTGTTTTTT. As protein: CSATSGSESTGELFF.

The table lists this clonotype with many counts. In nucleotides, the CDR3 is TGCGCCAGCAGGTCAGGGCCGGCGCAGTATTTT. It encodes CASRSGPAQYF. The chain joins TRBV5-1 to TRBJ2-3; possible D gene TRBD1, 5 bases. Germline V CDR1 and CDR2: SGHRS, YFSETQ. The CDR3 extends over 11 amino acids. The germline V and J ends were trimmed by 5 bases and 10 bases, with 11 bases remaining between them.

J is TRBJ2-7 and V is TRBV28; TRBD1 agrees at 8 bases. This CDR3 spans 14 amino acids. The J segment lost 3 bases and the V segment lost 2 bases, leaving 3 bases of the junction unmatched. Germline loops: CDR1 MDHEN, CDR2 SYDVKM. CDR3 region: CASSLVRGHYEQYF. For the CDR3, the DNA is TGTGCCAGCAGTTTAGTCAGGGGGCACTACGAGCAGTACTTC.

This chain links TRBV4-3 with TRBJ2-1; the D gene is possibly TRBD2 (6 bases). The CDR3 contains 15 residues. Per germline, CDR1 LGHNA and CDR2 YSLEER. Between the trimmed V and J ends, which lost 1 base and 5 bases, there was a span of 12 bases. The CDR3 sequence is CASSQASGLHNEQFF. For the CDR3, the DNA is TGCGCCAGCAGCCAAGCAAGCGGGTTGCACAATGAGCAGTTCTTC.

This clonotype was picked up many times. V is TRBV27 and J is TRBJ2-5; tentative D call: TRBD2 (6 bases). This CDR3 has 13 residues. With 0 bases removed from V and 4 bases from J, the gap between germline ends came to 6 bases. In germline, CDR1 is MNHEY, CDR2 SMNVEV (reference sequence). The CDR3 DNA reads as TGTGCCAGCAGTTTATCGGGGGGAGAGACCCAGTACTTC. Translating it yields CASSLSGGETQYF.

This clonotype has a handful of counts. V and J are TRBV7-9 and TRBJ1-5, with TRBD1 matching 7 bases. The CDR3 extends over 15 amino acids. Looked up from germline, CDR1 is SEHNR and CDR2 is FQNEAQ (reference sequence). With 5 bases clipped from V and 4 bases from J, the junction kept 8 bases outside the gene matches. DNA for the CDR3: TGTGCCAGCAGCCCAGCGACAGGGATAAATCAGCCCCAGCATTTT. It is translated as CASSPATGINQPQHF.

This clonotype was recorded many times. V usage is TRBV28 and J usage is TRBJ2-1; D remains unclear. CDR1 is MDHEN and CDR2 is SYDVKM in the germline V gene. This CDR3 region has 14 residues. V lost 4 bases and J lost 7, with 14 bases in between. The CDR3 sequence is CASSSTVPGNEQFF. CDR3 nucleotide sequence: TGTGCCAGCAGTTCTACGGTGCCTGGAAATGAGCAGTTCTTC. The entire variable domain, with the rest obtained from reference TRBV28 and TRBJ2-1, is as follows: DVKVTQSSRYLVKRTGEKVFLECVQDMDHENMFWYRQDPGLGLRLIYFSYDVKMKEKGDIPEGYSVSREKKERFSLILESASTNQTSMYLCASSSTVPGNEQFFGPGTRLTVL.

A few counts support this clonotype. The CDR3 region is CSTGTGVVVPQYF. The CDR3 bases are TGCAGTACCGGGACAGGGGTAGTAGTGCCGCAGTATTTT. V gene TRBV29-1 combines with J gene TRBJ2-3; 10 positions agree with TRBD1. The CDR3 loop spans 13 amino acids. CDR1 and CDR2 (germline): SQVTM, ANQGSEA.

This clonotype was seen more than once but under ten times. This chain uses TRBV7-2 with TRBJ2-7, with TRBD2 identical over 10 bases. The trim removed 4 bases at V and 4 bases at J, leaving 4 bases unmatched. Per the germline V gene, CDR1 is SGHTA and CDR2 is FQGNSA. The CDR3 covers 14 residues. The CDR3 spells CASSSGLAVYEQYF. Here the CDR3 DNA reads TGTGCCAGCAGCTCCGGACTAGCGGTATACGAGCAGTACTTC. Looking up the rest from reference TRBV7-2 and TRBJ2-7 gives the full variable domain: GAGVSQSPSNKVTEKGKDVELRCDPISGHTALYWYRQSLGQGLEFLIYFQGNSAPDKSGLPSDRFSAERTGGSVSTLTIQRTQQEDSAVYLCASSSGLAVYEQYFGPGTRLTVT.

Many counts were recorded for this clonotype. The chain carries TRBV20-1 and TRBJ2-1, with unresolved D. Germline values: CDR1 DFQATT, CDR2 SNEGSKA (reference sequence). The V end was cut by 6 bases, the J end by 5 bases, with 14 bases between. The CDR3 spans 13 residues. In DNA, the CDR3 is TGCAGTGCCAAGACCGCCGCCCACAATGAGCAGTTCTTC. It encodes CSAKTAAHNEQFF.